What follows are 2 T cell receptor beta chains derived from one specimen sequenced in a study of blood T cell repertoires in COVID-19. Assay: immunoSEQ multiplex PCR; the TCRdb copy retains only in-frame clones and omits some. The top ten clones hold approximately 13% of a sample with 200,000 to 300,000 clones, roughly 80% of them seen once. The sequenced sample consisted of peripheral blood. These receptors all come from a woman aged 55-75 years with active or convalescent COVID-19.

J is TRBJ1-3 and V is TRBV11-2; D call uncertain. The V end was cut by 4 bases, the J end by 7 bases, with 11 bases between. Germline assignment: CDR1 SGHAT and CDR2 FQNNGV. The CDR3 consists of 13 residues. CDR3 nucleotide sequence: TGTGCCAGCAGCTCCTCCGAGCGGAACACCATATATTTT. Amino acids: CASSSSERNTIYF.

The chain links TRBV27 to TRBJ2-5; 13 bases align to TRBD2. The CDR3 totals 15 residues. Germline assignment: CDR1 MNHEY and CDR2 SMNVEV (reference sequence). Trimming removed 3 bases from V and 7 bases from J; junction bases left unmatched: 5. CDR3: CASSFTSGGVATQYF. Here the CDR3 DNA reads TGTGCCAGCAGTTTCACTAGCGGGGGGGTGGCGACCCAGTACTTC.